The 6 T cell receptor beta chains listed next were all sequenced from one sample in a study of blood T cells in healthy people across ages. Using a J-beta primer mix together with a sample-barcoded 5' primer, a second PCR was run for about 6 to 12 cycles. TCRdb processed the 5' RACE reads anew with MiXCR; each CDR3 protein has one entry. There are 1.2 million to 1.5 million distinct CDR3 sequences in the sample; approximately 59% occur only once, and 6.5% to 8% lies in the top ten. The sequenced sample consisted of blood. These receptors were taken from a man between 18 and 35 years old in good health.

The chain carries TRBV20-1 and TRBJ2-1; D possibly corresponds to TRBD1 (5 bases). Trimming removed 3 bases from V and 9 bases from J, with 12 bases in between. CDR3 size: 12 residues. Germline loops: CDR1 DFQATT, CDR2 SNEGSKA (reference sequence). CDR3 loop: CSARGRGPEQFF. The CDR3 coding sequence is TGCAGTGCTAGGGGAAGGGGTCCTGAGCAGTTCTTC.

The rearrangement links TRBV21-1 to TRBJ2-3; TRBD1, the table's D call, lacks a check against the DNA. TRBV21-1 is shown as a pseudogene. This CDR3 spans 15 amino acids. This chain's CDR3 is CASRPTRGSTDTQYF. CDR3 coding DNA: TGTGCCAGCAGACCCACTCGGGGCAGCACAGATACGCAGTATTTT.

In its sample, this clonotype was seen once. V and J are TRBV7-9 and TRBJ2-3; D might be TRBD1 (5 bases). The better agreement between TRBJ1-5 and the DNA end casts doubt on the J call. Germline V gene lookup returns CDR1 SEHNR and CDR2 FQNEAQ (reference sequence). The CDR3 loop spans 16 amino acids. In DNA form, the CDR3 reads TGTGCCAGCAGCTCAAGGAGGGGAACGGGCACAGATACGCAGCATTTT. Amino acid sequence: CASSSRRGTGTDTQHF.

This clonotype was seen more than once but under ten times. DNA of the CDR3: TGTGCCAGCAGCTGGGTGGGGATTGCGAACACCGGGGAGCTGTTTTTT. Its translation is CASSWVGIANTGELFF. V is TRBV7-9 and J is TRBJ2-2; D ambiguous. The V end was cut by 4 bases, the J end by 0 bases, with 12 bases between. Per germline, CDR1 SEHNR and CDR2 FQNEAQ (reference sequence). The CDR3 is made up of 16 amino acids. The variable domain in full, with the rest retrieved from reference TRBV7-9 and TRBJ2-2, is DTGVSQNPRHKITKRGQNVTFRCDPISEHNRLYWYRQTLGQGPEFLTYFQNEAQLEKSRLLSDRFSAERPKGSFSTLEIQRTEQGDSAMYLCASSWVGIANTGELFFGEGSRLTVL.

This clonotype was picked up a small number of times. The DNA of the CDR3 is TGTGCCAGCAGCCAAGGGGTAGCCAAAAACATTCAGTACTTC. Amino acid sequence: CASSQGVAKNIQYF. The V and J genes are TRBV3-1 and TRBJ2-4; D call uncertain. The germline V and J ends were trimmed by 1 base and 0 bases, with 4 bases remaining between them. Germline V lookup: CDR1 LGHDT, CDR2 YNNKEL (reference sequence). This CDR3 is 14 amino acids long. The full variable domain, its missing parts supplied by reference TRBV3-1 and TRBJ2-4, is DTAVSQTPKYLVTQMGNDKSIKCEQNLGHDTMYWYKQDSKKFLKIMFSYNNKELIINETVPNRFSPKSPDKAHLNLHINSLELGDSAVYFCASSQGVAKNIQYFGAGTRLSVL.

The chain employs TRBV28 and TRBJ2-7; TRBD1 might be the D (6 bases). The CDR3 runs 14 residues. CDR1 is MDHEN and CDR2 is SYDVKM in the germline V gene. V dropped 3 bases and J dropped 2 bases, with 11 bases sitting between them. The CDR3 sequence: CASSLGAPAYEQYF. CDR3 nucleotides: TGTGCCAGCAGTTTGGGGGCACCTGCCTACGAGCAGTACTTC.